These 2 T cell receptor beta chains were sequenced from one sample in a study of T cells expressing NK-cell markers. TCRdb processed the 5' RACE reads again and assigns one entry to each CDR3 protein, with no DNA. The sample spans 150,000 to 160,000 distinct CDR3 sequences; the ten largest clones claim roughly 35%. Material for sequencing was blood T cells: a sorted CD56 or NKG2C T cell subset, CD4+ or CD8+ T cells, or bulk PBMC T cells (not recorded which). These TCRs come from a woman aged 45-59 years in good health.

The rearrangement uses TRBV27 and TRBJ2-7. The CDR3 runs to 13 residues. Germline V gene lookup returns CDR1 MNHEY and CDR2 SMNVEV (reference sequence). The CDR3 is CASSSLNPYEQYF.

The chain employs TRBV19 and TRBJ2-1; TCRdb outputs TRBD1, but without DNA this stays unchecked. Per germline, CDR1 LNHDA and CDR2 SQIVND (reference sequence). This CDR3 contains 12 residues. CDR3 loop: CAIWDGFNEQFF.